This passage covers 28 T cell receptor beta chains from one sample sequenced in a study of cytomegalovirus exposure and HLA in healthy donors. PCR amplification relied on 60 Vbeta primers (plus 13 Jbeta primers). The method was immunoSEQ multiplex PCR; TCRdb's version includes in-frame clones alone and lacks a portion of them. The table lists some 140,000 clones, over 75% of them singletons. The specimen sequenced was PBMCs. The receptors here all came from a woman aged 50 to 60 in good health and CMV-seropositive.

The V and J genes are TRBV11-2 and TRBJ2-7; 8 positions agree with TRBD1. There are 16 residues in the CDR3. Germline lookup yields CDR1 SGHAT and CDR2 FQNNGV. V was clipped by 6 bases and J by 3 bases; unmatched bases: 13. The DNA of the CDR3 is TGTGCCAGCAGAGTGTTAAACAGGGGGGCCTTCTACGAGCAGTACTTC. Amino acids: CASRVLNRGAFYEQYF.

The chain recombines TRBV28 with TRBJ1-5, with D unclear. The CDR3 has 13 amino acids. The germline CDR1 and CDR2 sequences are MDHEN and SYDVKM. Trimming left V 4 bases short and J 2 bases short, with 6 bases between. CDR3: CASSSFGNQPQHF. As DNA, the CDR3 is TGTGCCAGCAGTTCGTTTGGCAATCAGCCCCAGCATTTT.

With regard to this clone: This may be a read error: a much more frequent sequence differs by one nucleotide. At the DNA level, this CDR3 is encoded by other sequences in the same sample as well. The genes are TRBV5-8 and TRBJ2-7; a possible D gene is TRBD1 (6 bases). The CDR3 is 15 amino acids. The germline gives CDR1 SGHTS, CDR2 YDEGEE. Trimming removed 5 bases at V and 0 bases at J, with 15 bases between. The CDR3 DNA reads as TGTGCCAGCAGTCCGTACAGGGTAAGCTCCTACGAGCAGTACTTC. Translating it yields CASSPYRVSSYEQYF.

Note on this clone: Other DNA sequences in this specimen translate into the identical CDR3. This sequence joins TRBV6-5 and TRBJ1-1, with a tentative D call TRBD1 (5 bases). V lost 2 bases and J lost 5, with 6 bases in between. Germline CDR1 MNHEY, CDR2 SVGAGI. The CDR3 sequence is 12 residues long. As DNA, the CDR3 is TGTGCCAGCAGTTACGCAGGGACTGAAGCTTTCTTT. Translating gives CASSYAGTEAFF.

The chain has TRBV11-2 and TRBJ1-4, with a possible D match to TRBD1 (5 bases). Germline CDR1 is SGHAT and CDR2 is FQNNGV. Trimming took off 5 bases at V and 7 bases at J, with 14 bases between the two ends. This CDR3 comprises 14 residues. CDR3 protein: CASSITGLPEKLFF. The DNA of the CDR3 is TGTGCCAGCAGCATCACAGGCCTCCCTGAAAAACTGTTTTTT.

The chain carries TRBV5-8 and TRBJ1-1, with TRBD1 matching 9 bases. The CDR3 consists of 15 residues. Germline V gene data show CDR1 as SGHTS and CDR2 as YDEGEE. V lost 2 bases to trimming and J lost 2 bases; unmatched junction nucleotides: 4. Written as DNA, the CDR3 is TGTGCCAGCAGCTTTACGGGACAGGGAAACACTGAAGCTTTCTTT. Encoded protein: CASSFTGQGNTEAFF.

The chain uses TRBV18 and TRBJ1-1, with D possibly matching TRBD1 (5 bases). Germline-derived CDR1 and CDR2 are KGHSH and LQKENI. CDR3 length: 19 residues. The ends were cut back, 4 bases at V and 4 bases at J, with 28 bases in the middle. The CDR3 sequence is CASSRNPTVETGGGTEAFF. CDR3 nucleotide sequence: TGTGCCAGCTCACGGAACCCGACGGTCGAGACGGGGGGGGGCACTGAAGCTTTCTTT.

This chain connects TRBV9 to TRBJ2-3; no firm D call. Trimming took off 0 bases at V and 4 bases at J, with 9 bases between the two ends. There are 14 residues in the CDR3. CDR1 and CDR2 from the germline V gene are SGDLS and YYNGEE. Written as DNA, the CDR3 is TGTGCCAGCAGCGTAGCTGGCCGTCCAGATACGCAGTATTTT. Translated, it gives CASSVAGRPDTQYF. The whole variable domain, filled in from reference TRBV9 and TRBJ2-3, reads DSGVTQTPKHLITATGQRVTLRCSPRSGDLSVYWYQQSLDQGLQFLIQYYNGEERAKGNILERFSAQQFPDLHSELNLSSLELGDSALYFCASSVAGRPDTQYFGPGTRLTVL.

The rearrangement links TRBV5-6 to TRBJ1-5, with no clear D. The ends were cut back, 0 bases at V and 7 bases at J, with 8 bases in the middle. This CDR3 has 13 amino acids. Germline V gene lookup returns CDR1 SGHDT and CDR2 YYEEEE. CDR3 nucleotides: TGTGCCAGCAGCTTGGACCGAGAGCAGCCCCAGCATTTT. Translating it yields CASSLDREQPQHF.

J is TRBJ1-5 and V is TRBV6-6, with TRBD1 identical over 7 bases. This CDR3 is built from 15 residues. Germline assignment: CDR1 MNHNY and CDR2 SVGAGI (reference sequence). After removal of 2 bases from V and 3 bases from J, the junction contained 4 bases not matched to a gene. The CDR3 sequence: CASSYQTGDNQPQHF. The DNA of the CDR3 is TGTGCCAGCAGTTACCAAACAGGGGACAATCAGCCCCAGCATTTT.

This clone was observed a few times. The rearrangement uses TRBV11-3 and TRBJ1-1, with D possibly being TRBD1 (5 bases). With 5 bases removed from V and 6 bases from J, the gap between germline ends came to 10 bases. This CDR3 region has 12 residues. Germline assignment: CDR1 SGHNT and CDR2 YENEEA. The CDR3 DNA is TGTGCCAGCAGCAAGGGGCAGGCTGAAGCTTTCTTT. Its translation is CASSKGQAEAFF.

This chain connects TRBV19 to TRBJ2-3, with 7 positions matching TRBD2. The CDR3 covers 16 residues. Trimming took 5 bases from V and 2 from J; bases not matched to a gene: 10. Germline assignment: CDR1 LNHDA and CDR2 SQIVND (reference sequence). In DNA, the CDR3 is TGTGCCAGTAGTCGAAGCCGCGCGGGGGTCACAGATACGCAGTATTTT. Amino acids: CASSRSRAGVTDTQYF.

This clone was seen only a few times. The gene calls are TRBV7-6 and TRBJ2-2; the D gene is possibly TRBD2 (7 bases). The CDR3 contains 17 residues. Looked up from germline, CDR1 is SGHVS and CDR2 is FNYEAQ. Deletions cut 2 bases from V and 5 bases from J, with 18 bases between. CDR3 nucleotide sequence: TGTGCCAGCAGCTTAACGGTCGGCAGGGGAGGGACCGGGGAGCTGTTTTTT. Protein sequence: CASSLTVGRGGTGELFF.

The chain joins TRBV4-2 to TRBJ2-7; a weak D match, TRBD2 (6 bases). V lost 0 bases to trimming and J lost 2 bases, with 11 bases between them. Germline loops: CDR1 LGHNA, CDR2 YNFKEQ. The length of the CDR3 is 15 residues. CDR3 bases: TGTGCCAGCAGCCAAGAGGAGGGGCTTGCCTACGAGCAGTACTTC. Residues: CASSQEEGLAYEQYF.

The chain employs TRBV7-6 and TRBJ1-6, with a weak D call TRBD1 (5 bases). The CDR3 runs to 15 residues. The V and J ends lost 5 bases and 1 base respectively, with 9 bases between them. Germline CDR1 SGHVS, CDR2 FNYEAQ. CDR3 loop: CASSPGGSYNSPLHF. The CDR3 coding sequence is TGTGCCAGCAGCCCCGGGGGGTCCTATAATTCACCCCTCCACTTT. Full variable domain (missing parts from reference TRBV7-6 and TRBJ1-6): GAGVSQSPRYKVTKRGQDVALRCDPISGHVSLYWYRQALGQGPEFLTYFNYEAQQDKSGLPNDRFSAERPEGSISTLTIQRTEQRDSAMYRCASSPGGSYNSPLHFGNGTRLTVT.

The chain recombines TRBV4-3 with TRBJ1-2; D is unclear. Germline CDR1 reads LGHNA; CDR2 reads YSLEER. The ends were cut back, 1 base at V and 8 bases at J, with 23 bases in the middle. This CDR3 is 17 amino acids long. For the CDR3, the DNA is TGCGCCAGCAGCCAAGGAGGACGGGATATCCGAGTGGGAGGCTACACCTTC. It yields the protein CASSQGGRDIRVGGYTF.

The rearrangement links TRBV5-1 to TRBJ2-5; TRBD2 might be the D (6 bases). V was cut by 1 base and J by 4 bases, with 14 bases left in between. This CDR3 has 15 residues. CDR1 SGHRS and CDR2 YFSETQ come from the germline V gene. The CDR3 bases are TGCGCCAGCAGCTTGTCAGGGACTGAGGGAGAGACCCAGTACTTC. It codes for CASSLSGTEGETQYF.

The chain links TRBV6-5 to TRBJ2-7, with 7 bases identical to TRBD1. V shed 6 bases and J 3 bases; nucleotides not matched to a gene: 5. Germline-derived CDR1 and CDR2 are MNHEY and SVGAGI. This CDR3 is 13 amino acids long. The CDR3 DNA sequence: TGTGCCAGCAGACGGGACAGCTACTACGAGCAGTACTTC. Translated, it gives CASRRDSYYEQYF.

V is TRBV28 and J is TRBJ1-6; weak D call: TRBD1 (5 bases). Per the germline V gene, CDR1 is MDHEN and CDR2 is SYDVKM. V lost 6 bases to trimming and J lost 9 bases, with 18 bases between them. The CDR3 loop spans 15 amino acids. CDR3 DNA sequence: TGTGCCAGCAGACTACGTTCAGGGCGGATTTCACCCCTCCACTTT. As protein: CASRLRSGRISPLHF.

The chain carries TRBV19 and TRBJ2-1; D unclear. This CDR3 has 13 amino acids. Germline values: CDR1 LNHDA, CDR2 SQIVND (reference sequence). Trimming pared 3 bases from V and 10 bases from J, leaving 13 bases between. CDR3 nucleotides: TGTGCCAGTAGTATGGCCTCAGACTGGGAGCAGTTCTTC. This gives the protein CASSMASDWEQFF.

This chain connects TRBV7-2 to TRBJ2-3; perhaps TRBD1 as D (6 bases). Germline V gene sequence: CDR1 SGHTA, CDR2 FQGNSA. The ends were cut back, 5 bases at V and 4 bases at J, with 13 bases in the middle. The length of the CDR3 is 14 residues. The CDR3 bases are TGTGCCAGCAGCCTGGGACCAGGGGCAGATACGCAGTATTTT. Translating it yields CASSLGPGADTQYF.

The CDR3 reads CASSVAGRTQGQFF. The CDR3 coding sequence is TGTGCCAGCAGTGTAGCGGGGAGAACTCAAGGGCAGTTCTTC. The chain recombines TRBV2 with TRBJ2-1; 8 nucleotides agree with TRBD2. Germline V CDR1 and CDR2: SNHLY, FYNNEI. CDR3 size: 14 residues. The V segment lost 4 bases and the J segment 12 bases; nucleotides outside the gene matches: 11. Using reference TRBV2 and TRBJ2-1 for the parts outside the CDR3, the full variable domain is EPEVTQTPSHQVTQMGQEVILRCVPISNHLYFYWYRQILGQKVEFLVSFYNNEISEKSEIFDDQFSVERPDGSNFTLKIRSTKLEDSAMYFCASSVAGRTQGQFFGPGTRLTVL.

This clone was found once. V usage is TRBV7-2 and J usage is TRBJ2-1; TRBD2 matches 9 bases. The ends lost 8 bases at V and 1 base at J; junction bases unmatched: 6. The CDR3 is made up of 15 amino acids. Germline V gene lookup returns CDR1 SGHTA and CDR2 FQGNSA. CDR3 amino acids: CASASGAPSYNEQFF. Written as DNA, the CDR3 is TGTGCCAGCGCTAGCGGGGCTCCGTCCTACAATGAGCAGTTCTTC.

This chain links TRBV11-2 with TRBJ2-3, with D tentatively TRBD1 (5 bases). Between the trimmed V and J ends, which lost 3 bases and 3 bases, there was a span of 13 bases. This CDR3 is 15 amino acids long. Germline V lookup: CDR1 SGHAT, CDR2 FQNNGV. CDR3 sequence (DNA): TGTGCCAGCAGCTTCAGTGGCAGGGCGACAGATACGCAGTATTTT. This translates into CASSFSGRATDTQYF.

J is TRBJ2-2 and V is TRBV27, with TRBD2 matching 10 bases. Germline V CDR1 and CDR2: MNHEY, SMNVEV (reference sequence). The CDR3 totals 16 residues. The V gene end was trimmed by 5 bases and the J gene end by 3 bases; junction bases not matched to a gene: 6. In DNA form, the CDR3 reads TGTGCCAGCAGTCTCCTACTAGCGGGGCACACCGGGGAGCTGTTTTTT. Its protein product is CASSLLLAGHTGELFF.

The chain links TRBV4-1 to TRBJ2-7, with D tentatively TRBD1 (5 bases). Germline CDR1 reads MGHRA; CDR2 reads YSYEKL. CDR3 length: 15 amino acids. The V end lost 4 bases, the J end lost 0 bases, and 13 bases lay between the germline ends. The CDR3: CASSLGALGSYEQYF. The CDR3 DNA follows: TGCGCCAGCAGCCTAGGGGCGTTGGGCTCCTACGAGCAGTACTTC.

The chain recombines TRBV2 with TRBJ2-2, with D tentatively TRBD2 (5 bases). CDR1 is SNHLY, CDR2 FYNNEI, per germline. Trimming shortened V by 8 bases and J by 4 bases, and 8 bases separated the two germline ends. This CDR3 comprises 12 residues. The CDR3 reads CASSGGTGELFF. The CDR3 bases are TGTGCCAGCTCAGGAGGCACCGGGGAGCTGTTTTTT. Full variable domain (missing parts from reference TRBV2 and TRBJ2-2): EPEVTQTPSHQVTQMGQEVILRCVPISNHLYFYWYRQILGQKVEFLVSFYNNEISEKSEIFDDQFSVERPDGSNFTLKIRSTKLEDSAMYFCASSGGTGELFFGEGSRLTVL.

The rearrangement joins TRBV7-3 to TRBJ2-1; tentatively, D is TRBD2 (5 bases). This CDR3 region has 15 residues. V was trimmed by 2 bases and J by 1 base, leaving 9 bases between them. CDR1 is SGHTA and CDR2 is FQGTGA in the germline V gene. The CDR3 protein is CASSLSADSYNEQFF. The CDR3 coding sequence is TGTGCCAGCAGCTTATCAGCGGATTCCTACAATGAGCAGTTCTTC.